The 22 T cell receptor beta chains given below trace back to one sample, sequenced in a study of blood T cell repertoires in COVID-19. Only in-frame clones appear in the TCRdb table, and some are missing; sequencing was by immunoSEQ multiplex PCR. Of some 220,000 clones in the sample, around 80% are singletons; the top ten hold 7% to 8.5%. Input material: peripheral blood. Receptors were obtained from a woman aged 70-85 years with acute or convalescent COVID-19.

The V call is TRBV15, the J call TRBJ2-1, with D possibly TRBD1 on 6 matching bases. V was trimmed by 10 bases and J by 6 bases, leaving 19 bases between them. The germline CDR1 and CDR2 sequences are LNHNV and YYDKDF (reference sequence). The CDR3 has 14 amino acids. The CDR3 protein is CAKTGESAPNEQFF. In DNA form, the CDR3 reads TGTGCCAAGACAGGAGAAAGTGCCCCCAATGAGCAGTTCTTC.

The J gene is TRBJ2-5, the V gene TRBV11-2; 8 bases match TRBD2. The CDR3 runs 15 residues. Losses at the gene ends were 3 bases for V and 5 bases for J; bases not matched to a gene: 8. Looked up from germline, CDR1 is SGHAT and CDR2 is FQNNGV. CDR3 region: CASSFGGASGETQYF. In DNA, the CDR3 is TGTGCCAGCAGCTTCGGGGGGGCCAGCGGTGAGACCCAGTACTTC.

The chain joins TRBV9 to TRBJ1-5, with 8 bases fitting TRBD1. The CDR3 loop spans 15 amino acids. Germline lookup yields CDR1 SGDLS and CDR2 YYNGEE. V shed 3 bases, J shed 4 bases, and the junction held 6 bases outside the gene matches. The CDR3: CASSADGQGNQPQHF. CDR3 DNA sequence: TGTGCCAGCAGCGCAGATGGACAGGGAAATCAGCCCCAGCATTTT. The variable domain in full, with the rest retrieved from reference TRBV9 and TRBJ1-5, is DSGVTQTPKHLITATGQRVTLRCSPRSGDLSVYWYQQSLDQGLQFLIQYYNGEERAKGNILERFSAQQFPDLHSELNLSSLELGDSALYFCASSADGQGNQPQHFGDGTRLSIL.

This clone showed up many times. The chain couples TRBV6-2 or TRBV6-3 to TRBJ2-3; D gene ambiguous. CDR1 is MNHEY, CDR2 SVGEGT, per germline. The CDR3 is 12 residues long. The V end lost 5 bases, the J end lost 4 bases, and 7 bases lay between the germline ends. The CDR3 region has the DNA TGTGCCAGCAGTCCCAACTCAGATACGCAGTATTTT. As protein: CASSPNSDTQYF.

The CDR3 is CASSLTTGGYEKLFF. The CDR3 DNA follows: TGCGCCAGCAGCCTCACAACCGGCGGGTATGAAAAACTGTTTTTT. This chain links TRBV5-1 with TRBJ1-4; unclear D gene. The CDR3 is 15 residues long. The germline V gene has CDR1 SGHRS and CDR2 YFSETQ. The V end was cut by 4 bases, the J end by 6 bases, with 16 bases between.

This chain uses TRBV18 with TRBJ1-6, with 7 bases aligning to TRBD1. Germline-derived CDR1 and CDR2 are KGHSH and LQKENI. The V segment lost 2 bases and the J segment 5 bases; nucleotides outside the gene matches: 6. This CDR3 comprises 16 residues. DNA of the CDR3: TGTGCCAGCTCACCAGTAGGAGGGGGCAATAATTCACCCCTCCACTTT. Translated: CASSPVGGGNNSPLHF.

CDR3 nucleotide sequence: TGTGCCAGCACGGGTGGGACAGATACGCAGTATTTT. It specifies CASTGGTDTQYF. The gene calls are TRBV6-5 and TRBJ2-3, with D unclear. Germline-derived CDR1 and CDR2 are MNHEY and SVGAGI. This CDR3 has 12 residues. Trimming removed 7 bases from V and 3 bases from J, with 8 bases in between.

The rearrangement uses TRBV5-1 and TRBJ2-1; the D is unclear. Trimming took off 3 bases at V and 3 bases at J, with 4 bases between the two ends. Germline-derived CDR1 and CDR2 are SGHRS and YFSETQ. There are 12 residues in the CDR3. The CDR3 is CASSSNYNEQFF. The CDR3 DNA follows: TGCGCCAGCAGCTCCAACTACAATGAGCAGTTCTTC.

The chain links TRBV6-5 to TRBJ1-2, with D unresolved. This CDR3 region has 15 residues. Trimming cost V 6 bases and J 4 bases, with 18 bases left between them. Germline CDR1 reads MNHEY; CDR2 reads SVGAGI. CDR3 sequence reads: CASSPRLLRVYGYTF. In DNA, the CDR3 is TGTGCCAGCAGCCCCCGGTTACTGAGGGTCTATGGCTACACCTTC.

The chain recombines TRBV19 with TRBJ2-5, with 8 bases aligning to TRBD2. This CDR3 contains 15 residues. With V trimmed by 4 bases and J by 5 bases, 9 bases remained unmatched. Germline assignment: CDR1 LNHDA and CDR2 SQIVND (reference sequence). This CDR3 is CASSSGAGERETQYF. The CDR3 DNA reads TGTGCCAGTAGTAGTGGAGCGGGGGAGAGGGAGACCCAGTACTTC. Complete variable domain (other parts from reference TRBV19 and TRBJ2-5): DGGITQSPKYLFRKEGQNVTLSCEQNLNHDAMYWYRQDPGQGLRLIYYSQIVNDFQKGDIAEGYSVSREKKESFPLTVTSAQKNPTAFYLCASSSGAGERETQYFGPGTRLLVL.

This clone was seen only once. The chain recombines TRBV21-1 with TRBJ2-5; the table's D call, TRBD1, was not checked against the DNA. TRBV21-1 is deemed a pseudogene. The CDR3 contains 18 residues. DNA for the CDR3: TGTGCCAGCAGCAAAGGGTTGACAGGCAAGGTCGCTCAAGAGACCCAGTACTTC. It codes for CASSKGLTGKVAQETQYF.

The rearrangement uses TRBV11-2 and TRBJ2-5; 8 bases match TRBD2. CDR1 is SGHAT, CDR2 FQNNGV, per germline. The CDR3 covers 14 residues. V lost 0 bases to trimming and J lost 7 bases; unmatched junction nucleotides: 4. CDR3 in amino acids: CASSLDRLARTQYF. CDR3 nucleotide sequence: TGTGCCAGCAGCTTAGACCGACTAGCGAGGACCCAGTACTTC.

J is TRBJ1-3 and V is TRBV10-3, with D perhaps matching TRBD1 (6 bases). CDR1 is ENHRY and CDR2 is SYGVKD in the germline V gene. V lost 5 bases and J 3 bases, leaving 14 bases between the germline ends. The CDR3 is 15 residues long. CDR3 in DNA: TGTGCCATCAGTATTACAGGGTTCTTTGGAAACACCATATATTTT. The encoded protein is CAISITGFFGNTIYF.

The V call is TRBV7-3, the J call TRBJ2-1; 9 nucleotides align to TRBD2. CDR3 length: 13 residues. The V gene end was trimmed by 1 base and the J gene end by 10 bases; junction bases not matched to a gene: 2. CDR1 is SGHTA and CDR2 is FQGTGA in the germline V gene. CDR3 in amino acids: CASSLMGLAEQFF. The CDR3 bases are TGTGCCAGCAGCTTAATGGGACTAGCCGAGCAGTTCTTC.

J is TRBJ1-1 and V is TRBV24-1; D might be TRBD1 (5 bases). Looked up from germline, CDR1 is KGHDR and CDR2 is SFDVKD. This CDR3 region has 14 residues. Trimming cost V 6 bases and J 3 bases, with 13 bases left between them. The CDR3: CATSLSREDTEAFF. DNA for the CDR3: TGTGCCACCAGTTTAAGCAGGGAGGACACTGAAGCTTTCTTT.

This clone was seen more than once but under ten times. The CDR3, as DNA: TGCGCCAGCAGCTTGGGTTCCGGGTTTGGTACTGAAGCTTTCTTT. The encoded protein is CASSLGSGFGTEAFF. This sequence joins TRBV5-1 and TRBJ1-1; unclear D gene. Trimming left V 0 bases short and J 5 bases short, with 14 bases between. Germline CDR1 reads SGHRS; CDR2 reads YFSETQ. The CDR3 covers 15 residues.

The V call is TRBV19, the J call TRBJ2-7; D possibly corresponds to TRBD1 (5 bases). This CDR3 spans 15 amino acids. The V gene lost 7 bases and the J gene lost 7 bases, with 23 bases spanning the gap. Germline CDR1 LNHDA, CDR2 SQIVND (reference sequence). DNA for the CDR3: TGTGCCAGTACCTTATCAGCACAAGGGGTTTGGGAGCAGTACTTC. The encoded protein is CASTLSAQGVWEQYF.

This clone was observed a few times. The chain joins TRBV18 to TRBJ2-7; no firm D call. This CDR3 contains 13 residues. In germline, CDR1 is KGHSH, CDR2 LQKENI. Deletions cut 2 bases from V and 3 bases from J, with 8 bases between. The CDR3, as DNA: TGTGCCAGCTCACCAACGGTCAACTACGAGCAGTACTTC. This translates into CASSPTVNYEQYF.

This clone was observed a handful of times. The chain recombines TRBV19 with TRBJ1-5; 7 bases are shared with TRBD1. J was trimmed by 0 bases and V by 6 bases; bases with no gene match: 11. This CDR3 region has 17 residues. The germline CDR1 and CDR2 sequences are LNHDA and SQIVND (reference sequence). The DNA for the CDR3 is TGTGCCAGTAGGATGTTGGGACAGCTTAATAGCAATCAGCCCCAGCATTTT. The encoded protein is CASRMLGQLNSNQPQHF.

The rearrangement joins TRBV7-6 to TRBJ2-5, with D tentatively TRBD1 (7 bases). The CDR3 runs to 15 residues. Trimming pared 5 bases from V and 2 bases from J, leaving 15 bases between. From germline, CDR1 is SGHVS and CDR2 FNYEAQ. CDR3: CASSVTGEAQETQYF. CDR3 DNA: TGTGCCAGCAGCGTAACAGGGGAGGCACAAGAGACCCAGTACTTC.

The chain is built from TRBV27 and TRBJ2-2; perhaps TRBD1 as D (6 bases). Germline CDR1 MNHEY, CDR2 SMNVEV (reference sequence). This CDR3 region has 12 residues. The V end was cut by 6 bases, the J end by 7 bases, with 9 bases between. CDR3 sequence reads: CASSDRFGELFF. CDR3 DNA sequence: TGTGCCAGCAGCGACAGGTTCGGGGAGCTGTTTTTT.

The chain combines TRBV10-1 with TRBJ2-5, with D maybe TRBD1 (6 bases). Germline CDR1 reads WNHNN; CDR2 reads SYGVQD (reference sequence). The V end lost 3 bases, the J end lost 2 bases, and 7 bases lay between the germline ends. This CDR3 has 13 residues. DNA for the CDR3: TGCGCCAGCAGTGACGGACAGCAAGAGACCCAGTACTTC. Protein product: CASSDGQQETQYF.